Below, 22 T cell receptor beta chains from the same sample are listed, as sequenced in a study of T-cell reconstitution after alpha-beta-depleted transplantation in children. A TCRbeta library incorporating unique molecular identifiers was prepared. MiXCR, applied by TCRdb to the PCR reads, yields one record per CDR3 protein. The table records some 450,000 distinct CDR3 sequences, about 40% of them present only once. The sequences come from PBMCs, collected before TCRalphabeta/CD19-depleted stem cell transplant. The receptors were sampled from a girl aged 2-10 years with aplastic anemia, due to receive a stem cell transplant.

This chain joins TRBV6-5 and TRBJ2-1; TRBD2 matches at 9 bases. V trimming: 2 bases; J trimming: 4 bases; junction bases outside the gene matches: 9. Germline V CDR1 and CDR2: MNHEY, SVGAGI. This CDR3 is built from 17 residues. Written as DNA, the CDR3 is TGTGCCAGCAGTTACGGTCCCTCGAGCGGGGGGTACAATGAGCAGTTCTTC. It codes for CASSYGPSSGGYNEQFF.

This chain uses TRBV30 with TRBJ1-1; D is ambiguous. This CDR3 region has 14 residues. Per germline, CDR1 GTSNPN and CDR2 SVGIG (reference sequence). Deletions cut 4 bases from V and 5 bases from J, with 17 bases between. The CDR3 DNA follows: TGTGCCTGGACCGGGGTCCTCTGGAGGACTGAAGCTTTCTTT. This sequence encodes CAWTGVLWRTEAFF.

As for this clonotype: In this CDR3 the conserved last residue, phenylalanine or tryptophan, is missing, so a read error is likely. V is TRBV20-1 and J is TRBJ2-3; 11 nucleotides line up with TRBD2. This CDR3 comprises 13 residues. The J segment lost 4 bases and the V segment lost 5 bases, leaving 2 bases of the junction unmatched. Germline V gene lookup returns CDR1 DFQATT and CDR2 SNEGSKA (reference sequence). CDR3 nucleotides: TGCAGTGCTGCACTAGCGGGAGCAGATACGCAGTATTTA. Translation gives CSAALAGADTQYL.

This clonotype was seen a few times. The chain carries TRBV27 and TRBJ2-1; 13 nucleotides line up with TRBD2. The germline CDR1 and CDR2 sequences are MNHEY and SMNVEV (reference sequence). The CDR3 consists of 15 residues. J was trimmed by 9 bases and V by 5 bases; bases with no gene match: 7. CDR3 nucleotides: TGTGCCAGCAGTATAGGGACTAGCGGGAAGGGTGAGCAGTTCTTC. Translating gives CASSIGTSGKGEQFF.

The chain recombines TRBV10-3 with TRBJ1-6, with 7 bases fitting TRBD1. After removal of 6 bases from V and 6 bases from J, the junction contained 5 bases not matched to a gene. Germline V gene data show CDR1 as ENHRY and CDR2 as SYGVKD. The CDR3 covers 14 residues. The CDR3 coding sequence is TGTGCCATCAGGCCGGGACAGACTAATTCACCCCTCCACTTT. Translated: CAIRPGQTNSPLHF.

This clonotype came up many times. The rearrangement links TRBV20-1 to TRBJ2-7; 8 nucleotides agree with TRBD1. The CDR3 sequence is 13 residues long. CDR1 is DFQATT and CDR2 is SNEGSKA in the germline V gene (reference sequence). V lost 2 bases and J lost 3; bases outside the gene matches: 3. The CDR3 DNA is TGCAGTGCTAGAAAAGGACAGGGCTACGAGCAGTACTTC. Amino acids: CSARKGQGYEQYF.

This clonotype turned up a few times. The chain joins TRBV5-1 to TRBJ2-5; D may match TRBD1 or TRBD2 (6 bases each). This CDR3 region has 14 residues. Germline V gene sequence: CDR1 SGHRS, CDR2 YFSETQ. The V end was cut by 5 bases, the J end by 7 bases, with 18 bases between. This chain's CDR3 is CASSPTEGEWTQYF. CDR3 sequence (DNA): TGCGCCAGCAGTCCTACGGAGGGGGAATGGACCCAGTACTTC.

The chain combines TRBV7-9 with TRBJ2-3; no clear D. Trimming shortened V by 2 bases and J by 3 bases, and 9 bases separated the two germline ends. The CDR3 sequence is 14 residues long. CDR1 SEHNR and CDR2 FQNEAQ come from the germline V gene (reference sequence). CDR3 bases: TGTGCCAGCAGCTTACCTGGCGGAACAGATACGCAGTATTTT. As protein: CASSLPGGTDTQYF.

This chain uses TRBV28 with TRBJ2-1; 11 bases are shared with TRBD2. The CDR3 covers 15 residues. V was clipped by 5 bases and J by 12 bases; unmatched bases: 12. The germline V gene has CDR1 MDHEN and CDR2 SYDVKM. In nucleotides, the CDR3 is TGTGCCAGCAGTCCCCCAGCTAGCGGGGGGTACTGGCAGTTCTTC. The encoded protein is CASSPPASGGYWQFF.

This clonotype was found a few times. The CDR3 reads CASSEPGERTEAFF. CDR3 nucleotide sequence: TGTGCCAGCAGTGAACCAGGGGAAAGGACTGAAGCTTTCTTT. The chain carries TRBV25-1 and TRBJ1-1; D possibly corresponds to TRBD1 (6 bases). This CDR3 region has 14 residues. The germline V gene has CDR1 MGHDK and CDR2 SYGVNS. Trimming cost V 2 bases and J 5 bases, with 12 bases left between them.

This chain connects TRBV28 to TRBJ2-6, with D perhaps matching TRBD1 or TRBD2 (6 bases each). The germline V gene encodes CDR1 MDHEN and CDR2 SYDVKM. The V end was cut by 7 bases, the J end by 4 bases, with 14 bases between. This CDR3 has 15 amino acids. The CDR3 DNA follows: TGTGCCAGCACCGAAGGGGGGAGCGGGGCCAACGTCCTGACTTTC. It translates to CASTEGGSGANVLTF. Based on the CDR3 plus reference TRBV28 and TRBJ2-6, the full variable domain is DVKVTQSSRYLVKRTGEKVFLECVQDMDHENMFWYRQDPGLGLRLIYFSYDVKMKEKGDIPEGYSVSREKKERFSLILESASTNQTSMYLCASTEGGSGANVLTFGAGSRLTVL.

This clonotype was seen a single time. CDR3 amino acids: CSVRQGAGETQYF. DNA of the CDR3: TGCAGCGTACGACAGGGGGCAGGAGAGACCCAGTACTTC. The rearrangement joins TRBV29-1 to TRBJ2-5, with 10 bases identical to TRBD1. Trimming cost V 6 bases and J 4 bases; bases outside gene matches: 5. CDR3 size: 13 residues. Germline CDR1 SQVTM, CDR2 ANQGSEA.

The gene calls are TRBV9 and TRBJ2-1; D possibly corresponds to TRBD2 (6 bases). Looked up from germline, CDR1 is SGDLS and CDR2 is YYNGEE. CDR3 length: 16 amino acids. V was trimmed by 4 bases and J by 4 bases, leaving 18 bases between them. CDR3 sequence reads: CASSSEGRNQYNEQFF. CDR3 DNA: TGTGCCAGCAGCTCGGAGGGGCGCAACCAATACAATGAGCAGTTCTTC.

J is TRBJ2-5 and V is TRBV28, with D possibly being TRBD2 (6 bases). Trimming shortened V by 4 bases and J by 4 bases, and 10 bases separated the two germline ends. The germline V gene has CDR1 MDHEN and CDR2 SYDVKM. This CDR3 contains 13 residues. CDR3 bases: TGTGCCAGCAGTTCCCCGGGGGTAGAGACCCAGTACTTC. The encoded protein is CASSSPGVETQYF.

This clonotype was observed many times. CDR3 DNA sequence: TGTGCCAGCAGAACTAGCGGGGGGGATACGCAGTATTTT. Protein product: CASRTSGGDTQYF. The J gene is TRBJ2-3, the V gene TRBV12-3 or TRBV12-4; TRBD2 aligns across 12 bases. The V gene end was trimmed by 6 bases and the J gene end by 6 bases; junction bases not matched to a gene: 1. This CDR3 region has 13 residues.

The chain has TRBV13 and TRBJ2-7; D is possibly TRBD1 (5 bases). Germline V gives CDR1 PRHDT, CDR2 FYEKMQ (reference sequence). The CDR3 extends over 12 amino acids. V lost 8 bases and J lost 0, with 8 bases in between. The CDR3 bases are TGTGCCAGCGGGGCGTTCTCCTACGAGCAGTACTTC. As protein: CASGAFSYEQYF.

On this clonotype: A much larger clonotype is one base distant, so this may be a read error. This sequence joins TRBV4-1 and TRBJ2-2; 7 nucleotides align to TRBD2. CDR3 length equals 15 residues. Per the germline V gene, CDR1 is MGHRA and CDR2 is YSYEKL. The CDR3 loop is CVSSQVGRAPGELFF. Written as DNA, the CDR3 is TGCGTCAGCAGCCAAGTAGGGAGGGCCCCCGGGGAGCTGTTTTTT.

This clonotype appeared once. The chain carries TRBV12-3 or TRBV12-4 and TRBJ1-5, with D unclear. Trimming left V 7 bases short and J 2 bases short, with 6 bases between. CDR3 length: 12 amino acids. For the CDR3, the DNA is TGTGCCAGCAATCAGGGCAATCAGCCCCAGCATTTT. Residues: CASNQGNQPQHF.

CDR3: CASSLAPGLAGITDTQYF. CDR3 coding DNA: TGCGCCAGCAGCTTGGCCCCCGGACTAGCGGGAATCACAGATACGCAGTATTTT. This rearrangement joins TRBV5-1 to TRBJ2-3; 12 bases match TRBD2. The length of the CDR3 is 18 residues. Unmatched junction bases numbered 7, after V lost 0 bases and J lost 2 bases. Germline CDR1 and CDR2: SGHRS and YFSETQ. Full variable domain (missing parts from reference TRBV5-1 and TRBJ2-3): KAGVTQTPRYLIKTRGQQVTLSCSPISGHRSVSWYQQTPGQGLQFLFEYFSETQRNKGNFPGRFSGRQFSNSRSEMNVSTLELGDSALYLCASSLAPGLAGITDTQYFGPGTRLTVL.

The rearrangement links TRBV12-3 or TRBV12-4 to TRBJ2-7; D is possibly TRBD2 (6 bases). The CDR3 loop spans 16 amino acids. Trimming pared 0 bases from V and 2 bases from J, leaving 14 bases between. CDR3 region: CASSLANLAPTYEQYF. In nucleotides, the CDR3 is TGTGCCAGCAGTTTAGCTAATCTAGCGCCAACCTACGAGCAGTACTTC.

This clonotype was detected only a few times. The V and J genes are TRBV30 and TRBJ2-7; the D is unclear. Trimming cost V 0 bases and J 5 bases, with 11 bases left between them. The CDR3 has 13 residues. Germline V gene lookup returns CDR1 GTSNPN and CDR2 SVGIG (reference sequence). CDR3 in amino acids: CAWSVAGRNEQYF. DNA for the CDR3: TGTGCCTGGAGTGTAGCCGGCCGAAACGAGCAGTACTTC. The variable domain in full, with the rest retrieved from reference TRBV30 and TRBJ2-7, is SQTIHQWPATLVQPVGSPLSLECTVEGTSNPNLYWYRQAAGRGLQLLFYSVGIGQISSEVPQNLSASRPQDRQFILSSKKLLLSDSGFYLCAWSVAGRNEQYFGPGTRLTVT.

This clonotype has at least ten counts. The rearrangement joins TRBV7-9 to TRBJ2-7; D not resolved. The CDR3 consists of 11 residues. Trimming stripped 1 base from V and 10 bases from J, with 8 bases between. Germline values: CDR1 SEHNR, CDR2 FQNEAQ (reference sequence). Here the CDR3 DNA reads TGTGCCAGCAGCTTAGAAGTGGGACAGTACTTC. It is translated as CASSLEVGQYF. Combining the CDR3 with reference TRBV7-9 and TRBJ2-7 gives the whole variable domain DTGVSQNPRHKITKRGQNVTFRCDPISEHNRLYWYRQTLGQGPEFLTYFQNEAQLEKSRLLSDRFSAERPKGSFSTLEIQRTEQGDSAMYLCASSLEVGQYFGPGTRLTVT.